This T cell receptor (beta chain) was identified in a study of blood T cell repertoires in COVID-19. Study background: Whether acute or convalescent, the COVID-19 samples came from the United States, Italy and Spain.

Patients of the Seattle cohort, enrolled during active infection, were followed longitudinally. Measured with immunoSEQ multiplex PCR; TCRdb has only the in-frame clones, and not every one. The profile shows 200,000 to 250,000 clones, roughly 79% of them singletons. Trimming removed 10 bases from V and 8 bases from J; junction bases left unmatched: 6. This CDR3 region has 11 residues. The chain is built from TRBV12-3 or TRBV12-4 and TRBJ2-3; 7 bases fit TRBD1. Material: peripheral blood. The receptor comes from a woman aged 80 or older with COVID-19, enrolled during active disease. The CDR3 here is CATAGGATQYF. CDR3 DNA: TGTGCCACCGCAGGGGGTGCTACGCAGTATTTT.